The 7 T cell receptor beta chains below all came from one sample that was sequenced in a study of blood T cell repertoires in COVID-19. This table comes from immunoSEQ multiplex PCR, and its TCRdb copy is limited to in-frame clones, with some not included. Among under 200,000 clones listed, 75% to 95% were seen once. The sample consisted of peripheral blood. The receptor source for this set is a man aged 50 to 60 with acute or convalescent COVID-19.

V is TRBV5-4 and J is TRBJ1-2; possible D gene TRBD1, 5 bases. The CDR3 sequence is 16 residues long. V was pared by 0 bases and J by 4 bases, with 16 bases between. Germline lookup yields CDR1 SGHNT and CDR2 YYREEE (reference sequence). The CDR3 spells CASSLDGLRDSYGYTF. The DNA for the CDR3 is TGTGCCAGCAGCTTGGATGGGCTACGGGACTCCTATGGCTACACCTTC.

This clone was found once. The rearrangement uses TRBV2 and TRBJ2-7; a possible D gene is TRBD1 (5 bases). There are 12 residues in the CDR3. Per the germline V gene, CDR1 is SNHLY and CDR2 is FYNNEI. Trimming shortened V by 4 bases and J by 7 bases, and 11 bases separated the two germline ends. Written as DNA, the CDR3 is TGTGCCAGCAGTGCTCAAGCAGGGGAGCAGTACTTC. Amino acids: CASSAQAGEQYF.

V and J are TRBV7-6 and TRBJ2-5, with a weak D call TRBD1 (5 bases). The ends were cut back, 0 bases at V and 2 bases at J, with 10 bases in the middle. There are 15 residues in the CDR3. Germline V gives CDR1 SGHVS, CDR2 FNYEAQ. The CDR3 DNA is TGTGCCAGCAGCTTAGCAGACAGACCACAAGAGACCCAGTACTTC. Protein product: CASSLADRPQETQYF.

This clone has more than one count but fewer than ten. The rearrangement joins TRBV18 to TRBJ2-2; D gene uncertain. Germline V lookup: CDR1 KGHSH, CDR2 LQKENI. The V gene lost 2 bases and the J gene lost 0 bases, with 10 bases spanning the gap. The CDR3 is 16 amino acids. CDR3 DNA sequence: TGTGCCAGCTCACCATACCGACTCACGAACACCGGGGAGCTGTTTTTT. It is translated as CASSPYRLTNTGELFF.

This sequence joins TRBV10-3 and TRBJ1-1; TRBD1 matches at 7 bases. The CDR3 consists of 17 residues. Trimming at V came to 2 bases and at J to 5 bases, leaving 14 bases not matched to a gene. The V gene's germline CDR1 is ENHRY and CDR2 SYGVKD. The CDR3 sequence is CAISEREVGGLGTEAFF. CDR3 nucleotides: TGTGCCATCAGTGAGAGGGAAGTAGGGGGCTTAGGGACTGAAGCTTTCTTT.

The CDR3 bases are TGCGCCAGCAGCGGCAACGTGGGACAGGGTTGGCAGCAGTACTTC. It yields the protein CASSGNVGQGWQQYF. V and J are TRBV5-1 and TRBJ2-7; the match to TRBD1 covers 9 bases. Trimming removed 4 bases from V and 8 bases from J; junction bases left unmatched: 13. Germline V gene data show CDR1 as SGHRS and CDR2 as YFSETQ. There are 15 residues in the CDR3.

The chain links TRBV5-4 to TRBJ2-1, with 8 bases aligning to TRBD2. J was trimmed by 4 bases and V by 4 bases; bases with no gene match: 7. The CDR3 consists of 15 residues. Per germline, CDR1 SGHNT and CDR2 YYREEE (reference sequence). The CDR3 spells CASSSPSGSYNEQFF. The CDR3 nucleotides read TGTGCCAGCAGCAGTCCTAGCGGGTCTTACAATGAGCAGTTCTTC.